The sequence of this T cell receptor beta chain was determined in a study of blood T cells in healthy people across ages. The second PCR ran roughly 7 to 12 cycles with a sample-barcoded 5' primer and J-beta primers. MiXCR, run by TCRdb on the 5' RACE reads, gives a single entry per CDR3 protein. In the table there are about a million distinct CDR3 sequences, 35% to 45% of which are singletons. This CDR3 is 15 amino acids long. In germline, CDR1 is DFQATT, CDR2 SNEGSKA (reference sequence). Losses at the gene ends were 4 bases for V and 5 bases for J; bases not matched to a gene: 13. Sequenced input: blood. The chain links TRBV20-1 to TRBJ1-1, with 7 positions matching TRBD1. The clonotype originates from a man aged 18 to 35 in good health. CDR3 loop: CSANDRARGVTEAFF. DNA for the CDR3: TGCAGTGCTAACGACAGGGCTCGAGGCGTTACTGAAGCTTTCTTT.